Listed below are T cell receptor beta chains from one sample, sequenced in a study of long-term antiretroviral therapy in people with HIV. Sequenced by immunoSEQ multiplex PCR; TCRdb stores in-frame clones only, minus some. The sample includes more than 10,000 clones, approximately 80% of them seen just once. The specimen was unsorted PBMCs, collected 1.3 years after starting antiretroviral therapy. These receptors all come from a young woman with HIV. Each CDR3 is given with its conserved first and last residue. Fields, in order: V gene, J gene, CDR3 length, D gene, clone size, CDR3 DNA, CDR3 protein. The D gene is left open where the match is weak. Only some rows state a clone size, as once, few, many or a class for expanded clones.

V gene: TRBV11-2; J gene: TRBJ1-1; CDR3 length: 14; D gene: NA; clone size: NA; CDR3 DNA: TGTGCCAGCAGCTCCACCCTAGGGGGGACTGAAGCTTTCTTT; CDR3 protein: CASSSTLGGTEAFF
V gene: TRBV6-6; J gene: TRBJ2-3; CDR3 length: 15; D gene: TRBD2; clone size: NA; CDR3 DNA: TGTGCCAGCAGTTACTCTAGCGGGAGTGTAGATACGCAGTATTTT; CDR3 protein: CASSYSSGSVDTQYF
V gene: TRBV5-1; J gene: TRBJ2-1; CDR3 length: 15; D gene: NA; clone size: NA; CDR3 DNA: TGCGCCAGCAGCTTGGCCGGGGGCGCCCTGAATGAGCAGTTCTTC; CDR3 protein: CASSLAGGALNEQFF
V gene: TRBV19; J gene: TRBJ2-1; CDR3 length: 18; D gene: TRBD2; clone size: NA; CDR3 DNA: TGTGCCAGTAGTCTCGGACTAGCGGGATCAAGCTCCTACAATGAGCAGTTCTTC; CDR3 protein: CASSLGLAGSSSYNEQFF
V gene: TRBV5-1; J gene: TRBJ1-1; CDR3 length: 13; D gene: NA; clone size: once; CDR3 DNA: TGCGCCAGCAGCTTGGGCAAGGGCACTGAAGCTTTCTTT; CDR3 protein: CASSLGKGTEAFF
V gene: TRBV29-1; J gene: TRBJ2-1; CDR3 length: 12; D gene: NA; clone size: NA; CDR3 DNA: TGCAGCGTTGATATTGGCGCCGATGAGCAGTTCTTC; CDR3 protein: CSVDIGADEQFF
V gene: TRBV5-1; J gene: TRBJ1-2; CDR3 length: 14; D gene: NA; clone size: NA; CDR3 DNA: TGCGCCAGTACGAATTTGCAGGGGACATATGGCTACACCTTC; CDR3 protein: CASTNLQGTYGYTF
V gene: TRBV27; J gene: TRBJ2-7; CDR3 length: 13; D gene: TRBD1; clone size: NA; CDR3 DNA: TGTGCCAGCAGCCCGGGACAGCTCTACGAGCAGTACTTC; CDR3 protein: CASSPGQLYEQYF
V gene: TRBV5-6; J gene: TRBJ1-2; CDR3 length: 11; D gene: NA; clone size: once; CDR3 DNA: TGTGCCAGCAGCCCAGGGAAAGGCTACACCTTC; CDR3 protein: CASSPGKGYTF
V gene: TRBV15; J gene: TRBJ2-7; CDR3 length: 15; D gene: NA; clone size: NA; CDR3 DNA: TGTGCCACCAGCAGGGGTTGGGGAACCCTATACGAGCAGTACTTC; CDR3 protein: CATSRGWGTLYEQYF
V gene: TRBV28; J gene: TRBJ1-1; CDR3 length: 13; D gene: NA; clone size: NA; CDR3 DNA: TGTGCCAGCAGTTTAGGCGGGACTGGGTCAGCTTTCTTT; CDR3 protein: CASSLGGTGSAFF
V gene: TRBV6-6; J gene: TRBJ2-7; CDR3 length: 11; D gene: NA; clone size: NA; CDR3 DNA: TGTGCCAGCAGTTACTCGAAAGAGCAGTACTTC; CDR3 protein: CASSYSKEQYF
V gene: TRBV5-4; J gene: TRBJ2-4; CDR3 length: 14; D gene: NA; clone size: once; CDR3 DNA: TGTGCCAGCAGCTTGAATCAAAAGACCCGTGAGAAGTACTTC; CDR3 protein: CASSLNQKTREKYF
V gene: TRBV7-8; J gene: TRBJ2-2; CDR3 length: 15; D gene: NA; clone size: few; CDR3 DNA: TGTGCCAGCAGCCCAGGGACGGCAAACACCGGGGAGCTGTTTTTT; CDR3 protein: CASSPGTANTGELFF
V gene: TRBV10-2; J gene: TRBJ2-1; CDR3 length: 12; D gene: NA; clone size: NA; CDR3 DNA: TGCGCCAGCAGCCCGTGGGGATCTGAGCAGTTCTTC; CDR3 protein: CASSPWGSEQFF
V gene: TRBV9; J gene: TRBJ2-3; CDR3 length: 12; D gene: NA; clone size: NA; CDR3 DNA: TGTGCCAGCAGCGTAGACGGCGATACGCAGTATTTT; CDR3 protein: CASSVDGDTQYF
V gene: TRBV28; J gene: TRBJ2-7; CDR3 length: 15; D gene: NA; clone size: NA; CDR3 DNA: TGTGCCAGCACCGAAGGCGGCAGGGTGAGCTACGAGCAGTACTTC; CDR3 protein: CASTEGGRVSYEQYF
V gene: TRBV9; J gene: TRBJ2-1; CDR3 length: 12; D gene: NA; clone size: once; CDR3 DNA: TGTGCCAGCACCTCGCCCGGAGTGGGGCAGTTCTTC; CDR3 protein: CASTSPGVGQFF
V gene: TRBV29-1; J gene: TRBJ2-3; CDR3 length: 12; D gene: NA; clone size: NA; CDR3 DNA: TGCAGCGTTGTAGGGACTCCAGATACGCAGTATTTT; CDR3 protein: CSVVGTPDTQYF
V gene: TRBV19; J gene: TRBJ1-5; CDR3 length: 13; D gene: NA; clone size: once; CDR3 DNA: TGTGCCAGTAGTATCGTGGGTCCTCAGCCCCAGCATTTT; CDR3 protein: CASSIVGPQPQHF
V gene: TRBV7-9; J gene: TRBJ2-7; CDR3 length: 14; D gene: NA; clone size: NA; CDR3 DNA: TGTGCCAGCAGCCCCCGGACCGGGACCTACGAGCAGTACTTC; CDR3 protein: CASSPRTGTYEQYF
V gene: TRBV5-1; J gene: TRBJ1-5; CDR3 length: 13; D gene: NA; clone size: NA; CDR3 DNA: TGCGCCAGCAGCTTGACAGAAAATCAGCCCCAGCATTTT; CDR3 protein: CASSLTENQPQHF
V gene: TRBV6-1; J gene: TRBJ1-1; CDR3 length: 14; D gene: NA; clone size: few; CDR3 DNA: TGTGCCAGCAGTGTCCGGCCAGGGGACCCAAAAGCTTTCTTT; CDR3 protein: CASSVRPGDPKAFF
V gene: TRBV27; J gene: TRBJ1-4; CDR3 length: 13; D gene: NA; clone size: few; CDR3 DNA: TGTGCCAGCAGTTCGCAGAGTAATGAAAAACTGTTTTTT; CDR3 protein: CASSSQSNEKLFF
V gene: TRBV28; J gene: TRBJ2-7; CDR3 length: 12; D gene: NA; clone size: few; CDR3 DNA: TGTGCCAGCAAGGGTGCGAGCTACGAGCAGTACTTC; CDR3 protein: CASKGASYEQYF
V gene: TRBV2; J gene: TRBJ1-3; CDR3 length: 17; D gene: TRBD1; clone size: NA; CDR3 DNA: TGTGCCAGCAGTGCCATTAGGGGACAGGACTCTGGAAACACCATATATTTT; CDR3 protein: CASSAIRGQDSGNTIYF
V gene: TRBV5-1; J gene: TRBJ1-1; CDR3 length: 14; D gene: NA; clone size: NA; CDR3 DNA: TGCGCCAGCAGCTTGCAGGGTATGAACACTGAAGCTTTCTTT; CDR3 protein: CASSLQGMNTEAFF
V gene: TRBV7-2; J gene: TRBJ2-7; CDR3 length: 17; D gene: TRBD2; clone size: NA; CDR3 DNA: TGTGCCAGCAGCTCCCCTACGGGACTAGCCAACCTCTACGAGCAGTACTTC; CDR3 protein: CASSSPTGLANLYEQYF
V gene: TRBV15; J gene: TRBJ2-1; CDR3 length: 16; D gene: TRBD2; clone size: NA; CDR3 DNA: TGTGCCACCAGCGGGTGGGATGGTAGCGGGAGGGGTGAGCAGTTCTTC; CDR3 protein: CATSGWDGSGRGEQFF
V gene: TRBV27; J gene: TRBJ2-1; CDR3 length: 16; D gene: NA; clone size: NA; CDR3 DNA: TGTGCCAGCACCCGGGCAGGGGTAATTAGTAACAATGAGCAGTTCTTC; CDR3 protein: CASTRAGVISNNEQFF
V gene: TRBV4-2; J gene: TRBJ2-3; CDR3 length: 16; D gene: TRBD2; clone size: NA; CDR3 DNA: TGTGCCAGCAGCCAAGATGTCGGCGGGGGGTCAGATACGCAGTATTTT; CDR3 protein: CASSQDVGGGSDTQYF
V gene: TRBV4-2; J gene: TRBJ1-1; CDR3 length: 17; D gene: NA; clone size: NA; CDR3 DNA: TGTGCCAGCAGCCAAGATCTACCGGGACTTAAGAACACTGAAGCTTTCTTT; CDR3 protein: CASSQDLPGLKNTEAFF
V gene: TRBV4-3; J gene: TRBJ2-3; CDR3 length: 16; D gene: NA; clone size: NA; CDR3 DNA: TGCGCCAGCAGCCAAGATGAGGGGGATCGCACAGATACGCAGTATTTT; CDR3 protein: CASSQDEGDRTDTQYF
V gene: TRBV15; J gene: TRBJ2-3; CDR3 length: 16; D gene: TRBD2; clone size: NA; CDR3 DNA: TGTGCCACCAGCAGAGATCGGAGCGGGGCCACAGATACGCAGTATTTT; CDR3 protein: CATSRDRSGATDTQYF
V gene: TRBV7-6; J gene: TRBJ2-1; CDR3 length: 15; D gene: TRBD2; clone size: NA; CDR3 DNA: TGTGCCAGCAGCTTAGCTAGCGGGAGGGGAAATGAGCAGTTCTTC; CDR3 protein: CASSLASGRGNEQFF
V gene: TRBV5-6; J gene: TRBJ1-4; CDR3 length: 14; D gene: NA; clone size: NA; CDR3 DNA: TGTGCCAGCAGCTTTGGAGGGGCTAATGAAAAACTGTTTTTT; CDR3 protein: CASSFGGANEKLFF
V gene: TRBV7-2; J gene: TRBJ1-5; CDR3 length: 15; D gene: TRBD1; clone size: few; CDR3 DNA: TGTGCCAGCAGCGGGGGACAGGGCTACAATCAGCCCCAGCATTTT; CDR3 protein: CASSGGQGYNQPQHF
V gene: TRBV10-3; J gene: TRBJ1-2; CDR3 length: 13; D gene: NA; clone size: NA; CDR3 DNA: TGTGCCATCAGTGAAGTGCGGCTATGTGGCTACACCTTC; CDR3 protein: CAISEVRLCGYTF
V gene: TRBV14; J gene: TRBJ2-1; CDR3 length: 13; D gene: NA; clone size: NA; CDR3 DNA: TGTGCCAGCAGCCAAGCCTCCGGGACGGAGCAGTTCTTC; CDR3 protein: CASSQASGTEQFF
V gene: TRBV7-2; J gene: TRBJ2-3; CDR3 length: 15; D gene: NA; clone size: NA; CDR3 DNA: TGTGCCAGCAGCCACTCGGAAACTACAACAGATACGCAGTATTTT; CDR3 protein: CASSHSETTTDTQYF
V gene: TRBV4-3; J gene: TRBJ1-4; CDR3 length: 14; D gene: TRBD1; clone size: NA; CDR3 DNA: TGCGCCAGCAGCCAAGAACAGGGGGGAGAAAAACTGTTTTTT; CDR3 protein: CASSQEQGGEKLFF
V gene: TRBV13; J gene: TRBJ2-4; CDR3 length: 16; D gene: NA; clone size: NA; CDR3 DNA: TGTGCCAGCAGCCCGTACAGAGTAGTAGCCAAAAACATTCAGTACTTC; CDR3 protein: CASSPYRVVAKNIQYF
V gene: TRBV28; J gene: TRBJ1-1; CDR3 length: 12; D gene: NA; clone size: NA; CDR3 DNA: TGTGCCAGCAGTTTAGTGGACACTGAAGCTTTCTTT; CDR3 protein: CASSLVDTEAFF
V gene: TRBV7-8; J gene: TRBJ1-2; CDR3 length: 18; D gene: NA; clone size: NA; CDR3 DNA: TGTGCCAGCAGCTTATCCCGTGAGGGGCGGTTAGCTAACTATGGCTACACCTTC; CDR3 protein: CASSLSREGRLANYGYTF
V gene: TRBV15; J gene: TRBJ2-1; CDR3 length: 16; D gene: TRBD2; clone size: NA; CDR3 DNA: TGTGCCACCAGCGGTAGCGGGCCGCGCTCCTACAATGAGCAGTTCTTC; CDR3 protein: CATSGSGPRSYNEQFF
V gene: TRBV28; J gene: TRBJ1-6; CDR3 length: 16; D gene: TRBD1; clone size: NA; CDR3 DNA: TGTGCCAGCAATCTTTCCCCGGGACAGAATAATTCACCCCTCCACTTT; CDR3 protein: CASNLSPGQNNSPLHF
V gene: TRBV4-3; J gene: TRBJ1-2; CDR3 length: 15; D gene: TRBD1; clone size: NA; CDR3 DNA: TGCGCCAGCAGCCAAGGACAGGGGCCTAACTATGGCTACACCTTC; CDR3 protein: CASSQGQGPNYGYTF
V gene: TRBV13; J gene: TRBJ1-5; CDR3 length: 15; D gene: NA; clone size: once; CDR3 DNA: TGTGCCAGCAGCTCAGGGAGGGGGGGCAATCAGCCCCAGCATTTT; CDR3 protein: CASSSGRGGNQPQHF
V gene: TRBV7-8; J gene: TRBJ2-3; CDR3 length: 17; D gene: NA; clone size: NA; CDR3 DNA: TGTGCCAGCAGCTTAGCTAGACGACCGTCAGTCACAGATACGCAGTATTTT; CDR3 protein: CASSLARRPSVTDTQYF
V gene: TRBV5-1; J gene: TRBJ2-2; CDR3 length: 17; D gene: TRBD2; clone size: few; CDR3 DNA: TGCGCCAGCAGCTTCCTCGGGCTAGCGGGCAACACCGGGGAGCTGTTTTTT; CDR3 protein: CASSFLGLAGNTGELFF
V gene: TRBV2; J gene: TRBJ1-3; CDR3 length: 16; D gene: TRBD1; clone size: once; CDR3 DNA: TGTGCCAGCAGGCGAGGACAGGGGGCAGCAGGAAACACCATATATTTT; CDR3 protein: CASRRGQGAAGNTIYF
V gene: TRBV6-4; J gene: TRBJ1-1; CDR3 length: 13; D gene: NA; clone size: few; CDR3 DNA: TGTGCCAGCAGTGGGCAGATGAACACTGAAGCTTTCTTT; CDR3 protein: CASSGQMNTEAFF
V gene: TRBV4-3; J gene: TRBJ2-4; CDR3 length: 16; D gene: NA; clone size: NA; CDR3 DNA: TGCGCCAGCAGCCAAGAGATAGACAGGGCCAAAAACATTCAGTACTTC; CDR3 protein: CASSQEIDRAKNIQYF
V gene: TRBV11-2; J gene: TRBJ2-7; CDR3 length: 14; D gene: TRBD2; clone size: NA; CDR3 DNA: TGTGCCAGCAGCCCCGGACTAGGTCCCTACGAGCAGTACTTC; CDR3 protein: CASSPGLGPYEQYF